Each of the 14 T cell receptor beta chains below was sequenced from the same sample in a study of cytomegalovirus exposure and HLA in healthy donors (TCRdb year 2017). Receptor libraries were prepared by the immunoSEQ multiplex PCR assay. The multiplex PCR relied on a mix of 60 forward primers for TCR Vbeta segments and 13 reverse primers for TCR Jbeta segments. TCRdb limited this immuneACCESS table to in-frame rearrangements with V and J called. A share of clones is missing; checked studies link under half to unresolved V genes, and the rest is unexplained. In all, the sample holds about 120,000 clones, and 74% of those were seen once. The ten largest clones capture more than 2% of the sample. The specimen was PBMCs. Receptors originate from a human donor in good health.

The chain is built from TRBV29-1 and TRBJ2-1, with D perhaps matching TRBD2 (5 bases). CDR1 and CDR2 (germline): SQVTM, ANQGSEA. CDR3 length: 12 amino acids. Trimming removed 7 bases from V and 5 bases from J, with 12 bases in between. The CDR3 DNA reads as TGCAGCGCGGGATACCTGAACAATGAGCAGTTCTTC. It is translated as CSAGYLNNEQFF.

The chain carries TRBV6-4 and TRBJ1-2, with 7 bases lining up with TRBD1. Losses at the gene ends were 4 bases for V and 7 bases for J; bases not matched to a gene: 9. Looked up from germline, CDR1 is MRHNA and CDR2 is SNTAGT. The CDR3 totals 14 residues. The DNA for the CDR3 is TGTGCCAGCAGTGGACAGGGTAGATCGGGTGGCTACACCTTC. Translation: CASSGQGRSGGYTF.

The chain carries TRBV6-5 and TRBJ2-6, with TRBD1 identical over 7 bases. The CDR3 is 15 residues long. V lost 6 bases and J lost 2; bases outside the gene matches: 4. Germline V gene sequence: CDR1 MNHEY, CDR2 SVGAGI. CDR3 in DNA: TGTGCCAGCAGCCAGACAGGGACTGGGGCCAACGTCCTGACTTTC. Amino acids: CASSQTGTGANVLTF.

In this sample, this clone turned up once. This sequence joins TRBV9 and TRBJ1-6, with D uncertain. Trimming removed 3 bases from V and 5 bases from J, with 21 bases in between. Germline lookup yields CDR1 SGDLS and CDR2 YYNGEE. The length of the CDR3 is 18 residues. The CDR3 coding sequence is TGTGCCAGCAGCGATAGGAAGGACGGCCCGAGGGATAATTCACCCCTCCACTTT. Protein product: CASSDRKDGPRDNSPLHF.

The chain couples TRBV11-2 to TRBJ2-6; tentatively, D is TRBD1 (5 bases). The germline CDR1 and CDR2 sequences are SGHAT and FQNNGV. The CDR3 has 15 amino acids. V lost 5 bases to trimming and J lost 0 bases, with 8 bases between them. CDR3: CASSQQGSGANVLTF. CDR3 nucleotides: TGTGCCAGCAGCCAGCAGGGCTCTGGGGCCAACGTCCTGACTTTC.

Comment on this clone: Sequence at one end of the junction differs from germline and may be a read error. The V call is TRBV7-7, the J call TRBJ2-3, with 11 positions matching TRBD1. CDR1 and CDR2 from the germline V gene are SSHAT and FNYEAQ (reference sequence). The CDR3 is 15 amino acids. The CDR3 is CASSRTGGSTDTQYF. The CDR3 bases are TGTGCTAGCAGCCGGACAGGGGGCAGCACAGATACGCAGTATTTT.

The chain uses TRBV9 and TRBJ2-1; 9 positions agree with TRBD1. This CDR3 comprises 17 residues. V shed 2 bases and J 1 base; nucleotides not matched to a gene: 7. CDR1 and CDR2 (germline): SGDLS, YYNGEE. The CDR3 DNA follows: TGTGCCAGCAGCGTTACTCCGGGACAGGGTTCCTACAATGAGCAGTTCTTC. This encodes CASSVTPGQGSYNEQFF. The whole variable domain, filled in from reference TRBV9 and TRBJ2-1, reads DSGVTQTPKHLITATGQRVTLRCSPRSGDLSVYWYQQSLDQGLQFLIQYYNGEERAKGNILERFSAQQFPDLHSELNLSSLELGDSALYFCASSVTPGQGSYNEQFFGPGTRLTVL.

This clone has only a few counts. This chain links TRBV30 with TRBJ1-3; the D gene is possibly TRBD1 (6 bases). Trimming shortened V by 3 bases and J by 3 bases, and 15 bases separated the two germline ends. The germline CDR1 and CDR2 sequences are GTSNPN and SVGIG (reference sequence). This CDR3 has 15 residues. The CDR3 region is CAWRTLGTLGNTIYF. CDR3 DNA: TGTGCCTGGAGAACTCTCGGGACACTTGGAAACACCATATATTTT.

The chain uses TRBV6-5 and TRBJ2-7; D might be TRBD2 (5 bases). The V gene lost 7 bases and the J gene lost 1 base, with 11 bases spanning the gap. The length of the CDR3 is 13 residues. Germline values: CDR1 MNHEY, CDR2 SVGAGI. CDR3: CASKEGASYEQYF. Here the CDR3 DNA reads TGTGCCAGCAAAGAGGGCGCGTCCTACGAGCAGTACTTC.

This clone has a handful of counts. The chain uses TRBV5-1 and TRBJ2-2; weak D call: TRBD2 (5 bases). Trimming removed 2 bases from V and 0 bases from J, with 8 bases in between. The germline CDR1 and CDR2 sequences are SGHRS and YFSETQ. The CDR3 is made up of 15 amino acids. In nucleotides, the CDR3 is TGCGCCAGCAGCTTCAGCGGTCCGAACACCGGGGAGCTGTTTTTT. It specifies CASSFSGPNTGELFF.

CDR3 amino acids: CSVGNHISSYEQYF. The CDR3 region has the DNA TGCAGCGTCGGGAATCACATAAGCTCCTACGAGCAGTACTTC. V gene TRBV29-1 combines with J gene TRBJ2-5; tentatively, D is TRBD2 (5 bases). The J call is doubtful: the DNA matches TRBJ2-7 better. Germline V CDR1 and CDR2: SQVTM, ANQGSEA. This CDR3 is 14 amino acids long.

This chain links TRBV15 with TRBJ2-6; D perhaps matches TRBD1 (6 bases). CDR3 length: 18 residues. Trimming cost V 0 bases and J 4 bases, with 16 bases left between them. Germline V gives CDR1 LNHNV, CDR2 YYDKDF (reference sequence). CDR3 nucleotides: TGTGCCACCAGCAGAGATCAGGGGCCGGGTAAGGGGGCCAACGTCCTGACTTTC. Its translation is CATSRDQGPGKGANVLTF.

The CDR3 sequence: CASSGDRGHGYTF. CDR3 coding DNA: TGTGCCAGCAGCGGAGACAGGGGGCATGGCTACACCTTC. The chain employs TRBV7-9 and TRBJ1-2; 10 bases are shared with TRBD1. This CDR3 contains 13 residues. Per the germline V gene, CDR1 is SEHNR and CDR2 is FQNEAQ (reference sequence). V dropped 5 bases and J dropped 6; count of bases not matched to a gene: 3.

The V call is TRBV30, the J call TRBJ1-1, with D hard to call. V was shortened by 2 bases and J by 8 bases, with 12 bases between the two germline ends. CDR1 and CDR2 from the germline V gene are GTSNPN and SVGIG (reference sequence). The CDR3 is 12 amino acids. CDR3: CAWSSGPGEAFF. The DNA of the CDR3 is TGTGCCTGGAGTAGTGGTCCGGGGGAAGCTTTCTTT.